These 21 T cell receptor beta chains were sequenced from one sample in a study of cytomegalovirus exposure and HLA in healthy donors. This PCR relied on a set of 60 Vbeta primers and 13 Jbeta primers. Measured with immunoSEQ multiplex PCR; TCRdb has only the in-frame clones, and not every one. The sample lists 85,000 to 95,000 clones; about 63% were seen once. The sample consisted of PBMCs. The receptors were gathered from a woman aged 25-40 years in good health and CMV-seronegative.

CDR3 protein: CASSSRGGADTQYF. The CDR3 DNA reads as TGCGCCAGCAGCTCCAGGGGCGGAGCAGATACGCAGTATTTT. The chain recombines TRBV5-1 with TRBJ2-3, with D perhaps TRBD1 (6 bases). From germline, CDR1 is SGHRS and CDR2 YFSETQ. The CDR3 has 14 residues. The ends were cut back, 3 bases at V and 4 bases at J, with 12 bases in the middle.

The CDR3 loop is CASSTEQGAYEQYF. The CDR3 coding sequence is TGTGCCAGCAGTACCGAACAGGGAGCCTACGAGCAGTACTTC. The chain joins TRBV6-5 to TRBJ2-5; D possibly corresponds to TRBD1 (6 bases). The J call may be mistaken, given a closer DNA end match to TRBJ2-7. CDR3 length equals 14 residues. From germline, CDR1 is MNHEY and CDR2 SVGAGI.

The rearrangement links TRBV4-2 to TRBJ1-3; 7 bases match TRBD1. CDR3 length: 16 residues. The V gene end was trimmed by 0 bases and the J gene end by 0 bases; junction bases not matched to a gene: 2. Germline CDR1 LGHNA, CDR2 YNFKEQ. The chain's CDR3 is CASSQEGQISGNTIYF. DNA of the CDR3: TGTGCCAGCAGCCAAGAGGGACAGATCTCTGGAAACACCATATATTTT.

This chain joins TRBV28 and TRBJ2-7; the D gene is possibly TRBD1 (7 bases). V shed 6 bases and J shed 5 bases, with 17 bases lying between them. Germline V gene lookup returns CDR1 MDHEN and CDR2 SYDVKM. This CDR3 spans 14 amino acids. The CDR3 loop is CASSRTGGRHEQYF. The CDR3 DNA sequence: TGTGCCAGCAGCCGGACAGGAGGGAGACACGAGCAGTACTTC.

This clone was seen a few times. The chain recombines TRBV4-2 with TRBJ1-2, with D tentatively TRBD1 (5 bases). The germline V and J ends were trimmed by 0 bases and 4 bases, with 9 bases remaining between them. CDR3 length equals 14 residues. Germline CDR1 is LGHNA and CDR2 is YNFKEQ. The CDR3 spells CASSQDRVGYGYTF. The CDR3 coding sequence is TGTGCCAGCAGCCAAGACAGGGTTGGCTATGGCTACACCTTC.

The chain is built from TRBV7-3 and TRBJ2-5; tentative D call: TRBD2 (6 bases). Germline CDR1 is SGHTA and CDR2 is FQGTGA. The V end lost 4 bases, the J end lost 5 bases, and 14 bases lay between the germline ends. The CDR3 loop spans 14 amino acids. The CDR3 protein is CASSSTGGGETQYF. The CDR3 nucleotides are TGTGCCAGCAGCTCTACCGGCGGAGGGGAGACCCAGTACTTC.

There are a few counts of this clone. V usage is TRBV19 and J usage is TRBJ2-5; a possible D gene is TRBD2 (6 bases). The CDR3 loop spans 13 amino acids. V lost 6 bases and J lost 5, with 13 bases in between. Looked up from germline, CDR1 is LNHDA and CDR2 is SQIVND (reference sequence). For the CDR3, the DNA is TGTGCCAGTAGCTTTGCGGGGACGGAGACCCAGTACTTC. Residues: CASSFAGTETQYF.

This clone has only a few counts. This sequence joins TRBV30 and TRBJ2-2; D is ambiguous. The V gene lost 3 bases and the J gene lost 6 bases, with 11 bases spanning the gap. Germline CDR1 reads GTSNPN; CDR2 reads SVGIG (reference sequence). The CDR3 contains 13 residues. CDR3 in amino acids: CAWSPGFAGELFF. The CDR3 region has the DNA TGTGCCTGGAGCCCCGGGTTCGCCGGGGAGCTGTTTTTT.

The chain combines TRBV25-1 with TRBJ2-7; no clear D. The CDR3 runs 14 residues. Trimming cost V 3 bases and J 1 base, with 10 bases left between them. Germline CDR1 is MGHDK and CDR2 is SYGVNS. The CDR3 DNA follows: TGTGCCAGCAGTGACCCCCGGTGGTCCTACGAGCAGTACTTC. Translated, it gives CASSDPRWSYEQYF.

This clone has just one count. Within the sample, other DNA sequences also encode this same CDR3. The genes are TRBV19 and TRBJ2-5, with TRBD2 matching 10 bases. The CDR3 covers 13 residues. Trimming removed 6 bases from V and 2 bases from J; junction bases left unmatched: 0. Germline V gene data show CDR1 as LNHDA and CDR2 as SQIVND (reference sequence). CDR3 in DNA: TGTGCCAGTAGGACTAGCGGGCAAGAGACCCAGTACTTC. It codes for CASRTSGQETQYF.

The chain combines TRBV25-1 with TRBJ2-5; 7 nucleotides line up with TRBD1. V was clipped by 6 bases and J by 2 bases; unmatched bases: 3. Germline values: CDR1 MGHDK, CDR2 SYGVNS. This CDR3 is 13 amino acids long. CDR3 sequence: CASSGTAQETQYF. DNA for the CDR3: TGTGCCAGCAGCGGGACAGCACAAGAGACCCAGTACTTC.

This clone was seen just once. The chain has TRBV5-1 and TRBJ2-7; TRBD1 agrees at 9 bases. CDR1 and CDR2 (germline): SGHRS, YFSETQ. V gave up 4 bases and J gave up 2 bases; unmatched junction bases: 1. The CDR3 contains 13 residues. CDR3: CASSRDRAYEQYF. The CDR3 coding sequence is TGCGCCAGCAGCAGGGACAGGGCCTACGAGCAGTACTTC.

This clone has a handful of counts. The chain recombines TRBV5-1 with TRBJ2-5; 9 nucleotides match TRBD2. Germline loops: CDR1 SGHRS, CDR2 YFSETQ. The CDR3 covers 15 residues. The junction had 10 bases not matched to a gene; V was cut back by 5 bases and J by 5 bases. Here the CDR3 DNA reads TGCGCCAGCAGAAAAGCGGGGGGCCTCCCCGAGACCCAGTACTTC. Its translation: CASRKAGGLPETQYF.

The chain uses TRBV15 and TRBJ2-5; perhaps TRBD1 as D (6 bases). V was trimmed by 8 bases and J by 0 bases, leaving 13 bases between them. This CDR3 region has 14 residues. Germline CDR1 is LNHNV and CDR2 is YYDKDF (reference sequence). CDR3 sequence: CATGARGNQETQYF. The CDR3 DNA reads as TGTGCCACCGGTGCCAGGGGTAACCAAGAGACCCAGTACTTC.

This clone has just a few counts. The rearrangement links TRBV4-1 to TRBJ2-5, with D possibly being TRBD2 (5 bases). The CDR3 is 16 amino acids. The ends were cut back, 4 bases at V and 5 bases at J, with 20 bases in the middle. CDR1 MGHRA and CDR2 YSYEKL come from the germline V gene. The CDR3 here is CASSPNLDNRGETQYF. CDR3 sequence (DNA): TGCGCCAGCAGCCCGAACCTAGATAACAGAGGGGAGACCCAGTACTTC.

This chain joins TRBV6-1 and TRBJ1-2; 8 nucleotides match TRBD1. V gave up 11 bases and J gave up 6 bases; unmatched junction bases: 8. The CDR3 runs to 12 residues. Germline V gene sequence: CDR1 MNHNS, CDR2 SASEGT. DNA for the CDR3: TGTGCCGGCAAGGACAGGGAAGATGGCTACACCTTC. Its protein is CAGKDREDGYTF.

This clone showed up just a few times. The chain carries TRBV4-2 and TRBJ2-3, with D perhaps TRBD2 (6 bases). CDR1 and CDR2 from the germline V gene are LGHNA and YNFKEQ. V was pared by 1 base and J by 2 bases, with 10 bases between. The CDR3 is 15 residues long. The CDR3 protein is CASSQGEAATDTQYF. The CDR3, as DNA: TGTGCCAGCAGCCAAGGGGAGGCAGCCACAGATACGCAGTATTTT.

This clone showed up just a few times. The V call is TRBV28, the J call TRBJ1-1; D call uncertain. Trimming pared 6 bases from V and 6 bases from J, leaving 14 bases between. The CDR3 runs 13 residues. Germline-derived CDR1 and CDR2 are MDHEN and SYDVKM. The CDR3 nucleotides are TGTGCCAGCAGCCCCAAGAGGGTAGCTGAAGCTTTCTTT. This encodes CASSPKRVAEAFF.

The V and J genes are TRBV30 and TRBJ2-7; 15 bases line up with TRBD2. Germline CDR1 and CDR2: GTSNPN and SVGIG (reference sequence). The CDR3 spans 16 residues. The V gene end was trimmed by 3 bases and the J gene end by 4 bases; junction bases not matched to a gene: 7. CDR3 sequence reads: CAWRAGLAGGGYEQYF. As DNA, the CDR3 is TGTGCCTGGAGGGCCGGACTAGCGGGAGGGGGTTACGAGCAGTACTTC. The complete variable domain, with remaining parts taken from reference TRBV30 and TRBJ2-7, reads SQTIHQWPATLVQPVGSPLSLECTVEGTSNPNLYWYRQAAGRGLQLLFYSVGIGQISSEVPQNLSASRPQDRQFILSSKKLLLSDSGFYLCAWRAGLAGGGYEQYFGPGTRLTVT.

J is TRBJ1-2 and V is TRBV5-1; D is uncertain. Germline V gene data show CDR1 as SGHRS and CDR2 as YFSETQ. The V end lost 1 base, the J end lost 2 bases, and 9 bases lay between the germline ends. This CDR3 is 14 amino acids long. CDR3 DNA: TGCGCCAGCAGCTTGCGACACCTAAACTATGGCTACACCTTC. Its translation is CASSLRHLNYGYTF.

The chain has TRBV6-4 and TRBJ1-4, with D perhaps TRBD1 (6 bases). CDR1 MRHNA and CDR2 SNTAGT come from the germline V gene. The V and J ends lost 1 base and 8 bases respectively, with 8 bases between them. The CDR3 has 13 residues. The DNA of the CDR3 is TGTGCCAGCAGTGACTACCAGGGGGAAAAACTGTTTTTT. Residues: CASSDYQGEKLFF.